The 17 T cell receptor beta chains in this list originate from one sample, sequenced in a study of T cell responses to AZD1222 COVID-19 vaccine. Assay: immunoSEQ multiplex PCR; the TCRdb copy retains only in-frame clones and omits some. This sample has about 130,000 clones, with approximately 92% found just once. This specimen was peripheral blood, taken 28 days after the second AZD1222 dose. The source is an adult who received the AZD1222 COVID-19 vaccine.

The rearrangement links TRBV10-3 to TRBJ1-3; TRBD1 is a possible D gene (5 bases). V lost 0 bases and J lost 3, with 9 bases in between. The CDR3 runs to 15 residues. Looked up from germline, CDR1 is ENHRY and CDR2 is SYGVKD. The CDR3 DNA is TGTGCCATCAGTGAGTCCACGGGGCATGGAAACACCATATATTTT. Its translation: CAISESTGHGNTIYF.

This chain links TRBV27 with TRBJ1-2, with a possible D match to TRBD1 (5 bases). The germline CDR1 and CDR2 sequences are MNHEY and SMNVEV (reference sequence). The CDR3 spans 14 residues. V gave up 5 bases and J gave up 8 bases, with 18 bases separating them. The chain's CDR3 is CASSTPGRQTGYTF. The CDR3 DNA sequence: TGTGCCAGCAGTACCCCCGGGAGACAGACCGGCTACACCTTC.

This clone was observed a single time. The rearrangement joins TRBV2 to TRBJ2-1; 7 bases map to TRBD2. CDR1 and CDR2 from the germline V gene are SNHLY and FYNNEI. Trimming at V came to 6 bases and at J to 0 bases, leaving 20 bases not matched to a gene. The CDR3 totals 20 residues. The CDR3 DNA is TGTGCCAGCAGCTTAAGAGAGGGGCTAAGGGAGGGAACCTCCTACAATGAGCAGTTCTTC. This translates into CASSLREGLREGTSYNEQFF.

The V call is TRBV3-1 (or the pseudogene TRBV3-2), the J call TRBJ1-1; 7 bases fit TRBD1. Germline V gene data show CDR1 as LGHDT and CDR2 as YNNKEL (reference sequence). J was trimmed by 4 bases and V by 6 bases; bases with no gene match: 8. This CDR3 contains 14 residues. The CDR3 bases are TGTGCCAGCAGAGAGACAGGGTTTACCACTGAAGCTTTCTTT. Its protein product is CASRETGFTTEAFF.

The count of this clone is one. This chain joins TRBV5-1 and TRBJ1-2; no firm D call. The CDR3 is 16 amino acids. Germline V gives CDR1 SGHRS, CDR2 YFSETQ. Trimming removed 10 bases from V and 4 bases from J, with 26 bases in between. The CDR3: CACGGPLGSLSYGYTF. The CDR3 bases are TGCGCCTGCGGCGGCCCATTAGGTAGTCTTTCCTATGGCTACACCTTC.

This chain uses TRBV3-1 (or the pseudogene TRBV3-2) with TRBJ2-1; D perhaps matches TRBD2 (6 bases). Trimming cost V 4 bases and J 9 bases, with 10 bases left between them. The CDR3 is 12 residues long. Germline V gene lookup returns CDR1 LGHDT and CDR2 YNNKEL (reference sequence). CDR3 region: CASSRPGVEQFF. CDR3 sequence (DNA): TGTGCCAGCAGCCGACCGGGGGTTGAGCAGTTCTTC.

The chain recombines TRBV15 with TRBJ2-1; TRBD2 is a possible D gene (5 bases). Germline loops: CDR1 LNHNV, CDR2 YYDKDF (reference sequence). Trimming stripped 0 bases from V and 6 bases from J, with 6 bases between. The CDR3 runs to 13 residues. CDR3 sequence: CATSRDRGNEQFF. CDR3 DNA sequence: TGTGCCACCAGCAGAGATCGGGGCAATGAGCAGTTCTTC. Variable domain in full (rest from reference TRBV15 and TRBJ2-1): DAMVIQNPRYQVTQFGKPVTLSCSQTLNHNVMYWYQQKSSQAPKLLFHYYDKDFNNEADTPDNFQSRRPNTSFCFLDIRSPGLGDTAMYLCATSRDRGNEQFFGPGTRLTVL.

Remarks on this clone: This sample also contains other DNA sequences that code for the same CDR3. This chain joins TRBV7-2 and TRBJ1-1; perhaps TRBD1 as D (5 bases). This CDR3 has 13 amino acids. Germline CDR1 is SGHTA and CDR2 is FQGNSA. The V end was cut by 4 bases, the J end by 1 base, with 7 bases between. As DNA, the CDR3 is TGTGCCAGCAGCTCTCAGGGGAACACTGAAGCTTTCTTT. It yields the protein CASSSQGNTEAFF.

This chain links TRBV12-5 with TRBJ1-2; D not resolved. Germline values: CDR1 LGHNT, CDR2 FRNRAP. The V gene lost 3 bases and the J gene lost 6 bases, with 11 bases spanning the gap. This CDR3 is built from 13 residues. CDR3 sequence reads: CASGLEAIHGYTF. The CDR3 DNA reads as TGTGCTAGTGGTTTAGAGGCGATCCATGGCTACACCTTC.

This chain uses TRBV4-2 with TRBJ2-2; D call uncertain. The V end lost 1 base, the J end lost 1 base, and 7 bases lay between the germline ends. The CDR3 loop spans 15 amino acids. The germline gives CDR1 LGHNA, CDR2 YNFKEQ. CDR3 sequence reads: CASSQVWENTGELFF. The CDR3 DNA is TGTGCCAGCAGCCAAGTTTGGGAGAACACCGGGGAGCTGTTTTTT.

The rearrangement uses TRBV6-1 and TRBJ1-4, with D perhaps TRBD1 (5 bases). This CDR3 has 14 amino acids. Germline V gene lookup returns CDR1 MNHNS and CDR2 SASEGT. V was cut by 3 bases and J by 7 bases, with 12 bases left in between. This chain's CDR3 is CASSDPGGVEKLFF. CDR3 bases: TGTGCCAGCAGTGACCCGGGAGGGGTTGAAAAACTGTTTTTT.

This chain joins TRBV30 and TRBJ2-1; D may be TRBD1 (5 bases). V was cut by 3 bases and J by 6 bases, with 9 bases left in between. The CDR3 runs to 12 residues. Germline CDR1 reads GTSNPN; CDR2 reads SVGIG (reference sequence). The CDR3 reads CAWRPRVNEQFF. CDR3 in DNA: TGTGCCTGGAGGCCCAGGGTCAATGAGCAGTTCTTC.

The rearrangement uses TRBV15 and TRBJ1-3, with D possibly TRBD1 on 5 matching bases. The CDR3 loop spans 16 amino acids. Germline-derived CDR1 and CDR2 are LNHNV and YYDKDF (reference sequence). V lost 0 bases and J lost 1, with 10 bases in between. The CDR3 reads CATSRDEAGSGNTIYF. CDR3 nucleotide sequence: TGTGCCACCAGCAGAGATGAGGCAGGGTCTGGAAACACCATATATTTT. Full variable domain (rest looked up from reference TRBV15 and TRBJ1-3): DAMVIQNPRYQVTQFGKPVTLSCSQTLNHNVMYWYQQKSSQAPKLLFHYYDKDFNNEADTPDNFQSRRPNTSFCFLDIRSPGLGDTAMYLCATSRDEAGSGNTIYFGEGSWLTVV.

V usage is TRBV4-2 and J usage is TRBJ2-7, with 11 positions matching TRBD1. The CDR3 is 16 residues long. Germline V lookup: CDR1 LGHNA, CDR2 YNFKEQ. J was trimmed by 5 bases and V by 3 bases; bases with no gene match: 9. This chain's CDR3 is CASSQGTGGYSHEQYF. The CDR3 DNA sequence: TGTGCCAGCAGCCAGGGGACAGGGGGTTATTCCCACGAGCAGTACTTC.

The J gene is TRBJ2-1, the V gene TRBV11-3, with D possibly being TRBD1 (5 bases). Germline V gene data show CDR1 as SGHNT and CDR2 as YENEEA. The length of the CDR3 is 13 residues. V dropped 6 bases and J dropped 8 bases, with 14 bases sitting between them. CDR3 residues: CASSYDAGYEQFF. The CDR3 DNA is TGTGCCAGCAGTTACGATGCAGGGTATGAGCAGTTCTTC.

This clone occurred a few times. The genes are TRBV11-2 and TRBJ1-2; D is perhaps TRBD1 (6 bases). Germline V gives CDR1 SGHAT, CDR2 FQNNGV. The germline V and J ends were trimmed by 0 bases and 4 bases, with 9 bases remaining between them. The CDR3 has 14 amino acids. CDR3 loop: CASSLDPGVYGYTF. The CDR3 DNA sequence: TGTGCCAGCAGCTTAGATCCAGGGGTCTATGGCTACACCTTC.

The chain employs TRBV6-5 and TRBJ2-3, with unresolved D. The CDR3 runs 14 residues. Between the trimmed V and J ends, which lost 0 bases and 2 bases, there was a span of 6 bases. The germline gives CDR1 MNHEY, CDR2 SVGAGI. CDR3 sequence: CASSYSQITDTQYF. The DNA of the CDR3 is TGTGCCAGCAGTTACTCACAGATCACAGATACGCAGTATTTT.